This TCR beta chain was captured in a study of blood T cell repertoires in COVID-19. Study summary: Sources were T cells, B-cell-depleted T cells, or PBMCs; the material itself was cDNA or gDNA.

The CDR3 has 15 residues. CDR1 and CDR2 from the germline V gene are LGHDT and YNNKEL (reference sequence). The V gene lost 3 bases and the J gene lost 0 bases, with 11 bases spanning the gap. Some clones are missing from TCRdb's copy, which holds only in-frame ones; the method was immunoSEQ multiplex PCR. The sample yields 200,000 to 250,000 clones, about 87% seen once. Participants reported their clinical history, and cohort assignment relied on those reports. Sequences were obtained from PBMCs or T cells enriched from blood (not recorded which). The sequence was obtained from a woman aged 25 to 45 with acute COVID-19. The chain employs TRBV3-1 (or the pseudogene TRBV3-2) and TRBJ1-2, with D tentatively TRBD1 (5 bases). Here the CDR3 DNA reads TGTGCCAGCAGCCACCCCGACAGCACTAACTATGGCTACACCTTC. Protein: CASSHPDSTNYGYTF.